A selection of T cell receptor beta chains follows, all from one sample in a study of technical replicates of blood from a handful of donors. Sequenced by immunoSEQ multiplex PCR; TCRdb stores in-frame clones only, minus some. The repertoire holds roughly 80,000 clones, with 85% to 95% as singletons. The material sequenced was T cells isolated from PBMCs. These receptors were obtained from a human donor in good health. Each CDR3 is given with its conserved first and last residue. D genes are given only for firm matches. For some rows the clone size is stated as once, few or many, or as a class when expanded; others skip it.

J,V,size,D,CDR3,DNA
TRBJ2-1,TRBV25-1,-,TRBD2,CATDKTSGGLEQFF,TGTGCCACCGACAAGACTAGCGGGGGTCTTGAGCAGTTCTTC
TRBJ2-2,TRBV4-2,-,-,CASSLRATDTGELFF,TGTGCCAGCAGCCTCCGCGCCACGGACACCGGGGAGCTGTTTTTT
TRBJ2-1,TRBV19,-,-,CASKKEDVVNEQFF,TGTGCCAGTAAAAAGGAGGACGTGGTCAATGAGCAGTTCTTC
TRBJ2-3,TRBV6-5,-,TRBD2,CASSYSPGGGTDTQYF,TGTGCCAGCAGTTACAGTCCGGGGGGGGGCACAGATACGCAGTATTTT
TRBJ2-2,TRBV7-8,-,TRBD2,CASSPSGLVTGELFF,TGTGCCAGCAGTCCCTCTGGACTAGTAACCGGGGAGCTGTTTTTT
TRBJ2-5,TRBV5-6,-,-,CASSFRSFKETQYF,TGTGCCAGCAGCTTTCGTAGTTTCAAGGAGACCCAGTACTTC
TRBJ1-1,TRBV7-9,-,-,CASSPTPLLAAFF,TGTGCCAGCAGCCCCACCCCTTTATTAGCCGCTTTCTTT
TRBJ2-7,TRBV9,-,TRBD1,CASSTLQGSEQYF,TGTGCCAGCAGCACACTACAGGGGTCCGAGCAGTACTTC
TRBJ1-2,TRBV6-5,-,TRBD1,CASSSGTGAYGYTF,TGTGCCAGCAGTTCGGGGACAGGGGCATATGGCTACACCTTC
TRBJ1-2,TRBV19,-,TRBD1,CASRDRETNYGYTF,TGTGCCAGTAGAGACAGGGAAACTAACTATGGCTACACCTTC
TRBJ1-2,TRBV11-3,-,TRBD1,CASSTQTGTGSGYTF,TGTGCCAGCAGCACTCAAACCGGGACAGGCAGTGGCTACACCTTC
TRBJ1-1,TRBV19,-,-,CASSIGWATEAFF,TGTGCCAGTAGTATAGGGTGGGCCACTGAAGCTTTCTTT
TRBJ2-7,TRBV28,-,TRBD2,CASSLDPTSGDLYEQYF,TGTGCCAGCAGTTTAGACCCGACTAGCGGGGACCTGTACGAGCAGTACTTC
TRBJ2-1,TRBV5-5,-,TRBD2,CASSQSNSGGANNNEQFF,TGTGCCAGCAGCCAATCTAATAGCGGGGGCGCCAACAACAATGAGCAGTTCTTC
TRBJ2-7,TRBV10-2,-,TRBD2,CASSELAGGMYEQYF,TGCGCCAGCAGTGAGCTGGCGGGAGGAATGTACGAGCAGTACTTC
TRBJ2-4,TRBV28,-,-,CASSRGGAKNIQYF,TGTGCCAGCAGCCGAGGAGGGGCCAAAAACATTCAGTACTTC
TRBJ2-5,TRBV5-8,-,-,CASSSWTNQETQYF,TGTGCCAGCAGCTCCTGGACAAACCAAGAGACCCAGTACTTC
TRBJ2-5,TRBV7-9,-,-,CASSSRRLGGGRQETQYF,TGTGCCAGCAGCAGCCGACGACTAGGGGGAGGGAGGCAAGAGACCCAGTACTTC
TRBJ2-5,TRBV19,-,TRBD1,CASTIAGTGGGETQYF,TGTGCCAGTACCATAGCAGGCACAGGGGGCGGAGAGACCCAGTACTTC
TRBJ1-5,TRBV6-1,once,TRBD1,CASSQYRGMEQPQHF,TGTGCCAGCAGCCAATACAGGGGAATGGAACAGCCCCAGCATTTT
TRBJ2-7,TRBV4-1,-,TRBD1,CASSPGQGREQYF,TGCGCCAGCAGCCCAGGACAGGGTCGCGAGCAGTACTTC
TRBJ2-3,TRBV7-6,once,-,CASSWNQADTQYF,TGTGCCAGCAGCTGGAACCAGGCAGATACGCAGTATTTT
TRBJ1-6,TRBV5-4,once,-,CASSLEPHPNSPLHF,TGTGCCAGCAGCTTGGAGCCTCACCCTAATTCACCCCTCCACTTT
TRBJ2-3,TRBV2,-,TRBD1,CASGQGARDTQYF,TGTGCCAGCGGACAGGGGGCAAGAGATACGCAGTATTTT
TRBJ2-7,TRBV7-6,-,TRBD1,CASSTGQGAYEQYF,TGTGCCAGCAGCACGGGACAGGGGGCTTACGAGCAGTACTTC
TRBJ1-2,TRBV6-5,-,TRBD1,CASSYSQGAAGYTF,TGTGCCAGCAGTTACTCCCAGGGGGCGGCTGGCTACACCTTC
TRBJ2-5,TRBV7-9,-,TRBD1,CASSIGQVRETQYF,TGTGCCAGCAGCATAGGACAGGTACGAGAGACCCAGTACTTC
TRBJ2-3,TRBV25-1,-,-,CASTPGAGTDTQYF,TGTGCCAGCACCCCGGGAGCGGGTACAGATACGCAGTATTTT
TRBJ1-1,TRBV4-2,-,-,CASSQEDGGTEAFF,TGTGCCAGCAGCCAAGAGGACGGGGGCACTGAAGCTTTCTTT
TRBJ2-2,TRBV7-8,-,TRBD2,CASSLREGRGTGELFF,TGTGCCAGCAGCTTACGGGAGGGCCGTGGCACCGGGGAGCTGTTTTTT
TRBJ2-2,TRBV4-2,-,-,CASSQVLGLQAKDTGELFF,TGTGCCAGCAGCCAAGTTCTTGGGCTGCAGGCGAAGGACACCGGGGAGCTGTTTTTT
TRBJ1-2,TRBV11-2,-,-,CASSPAGGQTGYGYTF,TGTGCCAGCAGCCCCGCAGGTGGACAGACAGGCTATGGCTACACCTTC
TRBJ2-3,TRBV6-1,-,-,CASSVYRTDTQYF,TGTGCCAGCAGTGTCTACCGGACAGATACGCAGTATTTT
TRBJ1-1,TRBV5-6,-,-,CASRSIRQDGLQAFF,TGTGCCAGCAGGTCTATTCGCCAGGACGGACTGCAAGCTTTCTTT
TRBJ1-1,TRBV25-1,-,-,CASGLSMNTEAFF,TGTGCCAGTGGGCTTTCCATGAACACTGAAGCTTTCTTT
TRBJ1-2,TRBV4-1,-,-,CASSHSTGNNYGYTF,TGCGCCAGCAGCCATTCGACGGGGAATAACTATGGCTACACCTTC
TRBJ1-4,TRBV2,-,-,CASSGQNEKLFF,TGTGCCAGCAGTGGGCAAAATGAAAAACTGTTTTTT
TRBJ1-2,TRBV19,-,-,CASSIAGMLFDYGYTF,TGTGCCAGTAGTATAGCAGGGATGTTGTTTGACTATGGCTACACCTTC
TRBJ2-7,TRBV9,-,TRBD2,CASSPWLAGSAYEQYF,TGTGCCAGCAGCCCTTGGCTAGCGGGAAGTGCCTACGAGCAGTACTTC
TRBJ2-3,TRBV6-1,-,-,CASSEDWSLPPTISTDTQYF,TGTGCCAGCAGCGAAGACTGGTCTCTACCTCCTACGATTAGCACAGATACGCAGTATTTT
TRBJ2-5,TRBV29-1,-,-,CSVEDSGEETQYF,TGCAGCGTTGAAGATAGCGGTGAAGAGACCCAGTACTTC
TRBJ2-6,TRBV6-5,-,-,CASSSAGYTGANVLTF,TGTGCCAGCAGTTCCGCAGGATATACTGGGGCCAACGTCCTGACTTTC
TRBJ2-3,TRBV29-1,-,TRBD2,CSVFPGTSGGISTDTQYF,TGCAGCGTTTTTCCCGGGACTAGCGGGGGAATTAGCACAGATACGCAGTATTTT
TRBJ2-2,TRBV4-1,-,-,CASSHQGSTGELFF,TGCGCCAGCAGCCACCAGGGTAGCACCGGGGAGCTGTTTTTT
TRBJ2-2,TRBV9,-,TRBD2,CASSPHRRGDGELFF,TGTGCCAGCAGCCCCCACAGGCGGGGGGACGGGGAGCTGTTTTTT
TRBJ2-2,TRBV7-9,-,TRBD1,CASSSRTGGGTGELFF,TGTGCCAGCAGCTCCCGGACAGGAGGTGGAACCGGGGAGCTGTTTTTT
TRBJ1-4,TRBV7-9,-,TRBD1,CASSLEYRGTANEKLFF,TGTGCCAGCAGCTTAGAGTATAGAGGGACAGCTAATGAAAAACTGTTTTTT
TRBJ1-2,TRBV5-6,-,-,CASSLFRGYTF,TGTGCCAGCAGCTTGTTTAGAGGCTACACCTTC
TRBJ2-2,TRBV14,-,-,CASSHLGTNTGELFF,TGTGCCAGCAGCCATCTAGGAACGAACACCGGGGAGCTGTTTTTT
TRBJ2-1,TRBV7-6,-,TRBD2,CASSLASGRARNEQFF,TGTGCCAGCAGCTTAGCTAGCGGGAGGGCCCGGAATGAGCAGTTCTTC
TRBJ2-5,TRBV7-2,-,TRBD2,CASSPGLAGAQETQYF,TGTGCCAGCAGCCCGGGACTAGCGGGGGCCCAAGAGACCCAGTACTTC
TRBJ2-1,TRBV18,-,TRBD2,CASSPQAGVSDEQFF,TGTGCCAGCTCACCCCAAGCGGGAGTTAGTGATGAGCAGTTCTTC
TRBJ2-1,TRBV7-6,-,-,CASSLFNPEAGLGEFF,TGTGCCAGCAGCTTATTTAATCCCGAGGCGGGGCTAGGAGAGTTCTTC
TRBJ1-2,TRBV6-5,-,-,CASSPDRSNYGYTF,TGTGCCAGCAGCCCAGACAGATCGAACTATGGCTACACCTTC
TRBJ2-5,TRBV5-4,-,-,CASSRDTVETQYF,TGTGCCAGCAGCCGGGATACTGTGGAGACCCAGTACTTC
TRBJ1-2,TRBV7-3,-,-,CASSPGGSLRGYTF,TGTGCCAGCAGCCCCGGAGGGAGTCTTCGAGGCTACACCTTC